The rows below give T cell receptor beta chains drawn from one sample of a study of T cells in tuberculosis. The assay was immunoSEQ multiplex PCR, and TCRdb's table has in-frame clones only and misses some. Of 30,000 to 35,000 clones in the sample, around 90% were seen once. Sequencing was carried out using PBMCs. Every receptor here comes from a donor aged 5-35 years with latent tuberculosis or without tuberculosis infection. Some clones in this sample may be carry-over from other donors' samples. Each CDR3 is given with its conserved first and last residue. Fields, in order: J gene, V gene, CDR3 protein.

TRBJ2-3	TRBV7-9	CASWDRGRVGTDTQYF
TRBJ1-1	TRBV30	CAWSRQNSNTEAFF
TRBJ2-7	TRBV10-3	CAMRAGMGEQYF
TRBJ2-7	TRBV6-5	CASSYARDSVSEQYF
TRBJ2-1	TRBV6-5	CASGGTSGSKQQFF
TRBJ2-7	TRBV10-3	CATLESRRDNSYEQYF
TRBJ1-4	TRBV6-5	CASSYVAGQDEKLFF
TRBJ1-2	TRBV6-1	CASSEVFGDRTGSNYGYTF
TRBJ2-1	TRBV10-1	CASSDGLAGASYNEQFF
TRBJ2-1	TRBV21-1	CASSLSGTDSFQDDEQFF
TRBJ2-3	TRBV5-1	CASSPLTSGGTDTQYF
TRBJ1-2	TRBV5-1	CASSLDSNTNYGYTF
TRBJ1-1	TRBV19	CASSIRDPLTGTEAFF
TRBJ2-3	TRBV25-1	CASSEREPHTLGRDTQYF
TRBJ1-6	TRBV2	CASSEIYSPLHF
TRBJ1-1	TRBV27	CASSFLTKEAFF
TRBJ1-2	TRBV28	CASSFSSRLSECTF
TRBJ2-5	TRBV29-1	CSVVKGEETQYF
TRBJ1-1	TRBV30	CAWRANMNTEAFF
TRBJ2-5	TRBV28	CASSSDGTSGRNQETQYF
TRBJ1-6	TRBV6-1	CASSSRRTEKSPLHF
TRBJ2-7	TRBV27	CASSLGQGAGYEQYF
TRBJ1-3	TRBV7-8	CASSLSSGDTIYF
TRBJ1-1	TRBV6-5	CASSYVWTGDTEAFF
TRBJ2-7	TRBV7-2	CASSLRTSGSYEQYF
TRBJ2-7	TRBV19	CASSRLAGNYEQYF
TRBJ1-2	TRBV30	CAWSVSGDRSTF
TRBJ2-3	TRBV27	CASSSYRGQGTDTQYF
TRBJ2-7	TRBV2	CASSADRGGEQYF
TRBJ2-2	TRBV10-1	CASSPGTSGITGELFF
TRBJ2-1	TRBV7-6	CASSGLAVNEQFF
TRBJ1-2	TRBV11-3	CASSLVVRFHYGYTF
TRBJ2-1	TRBV10-3	CATPGGQAYNEQFF
TRBJ2-3	TRBV6-1	CASSAGTSVTDTQYF
TRBJ2-7	TRBV6-1	CASSLYEQYF
TRBJ1-6	TRBV30	CAWRAGTGGNSPLHF
TRBJ1-2	TRBV19	CASSIVLTGNYGYTF
TRBJ2-1	TRBV7-9	CASSPQSSGGAYGYNEQFF
TRBJ1-3	TRBV7-9	CASSLWQGGNTIYF
TRBJ2-1	TRBV19	CASSIDPAGAYNEQFF